Shown below are 14 T cell receptor beta chains from a single sample sequenced in a study of CD8+ T cells in alopecia areata. RNA, once extracted, was reverse transcribed into cDNA for use as the sequencing template. TCRdb's copy holds only in-frame clones and misses some; the assay was immunoSEQ multiplex PCR. The sample has tens of thousands of clones, roughly 92% seen once; the top ten hold approximately 17%. Treatment: oral pan-JAK inhibitor, 5-10 mg twice daily. Sample: CD8+ T cells sorted from blood, taken at week 24, from a patient treated with tofacitinib. These receptors came from a human donor with alopecia areata.

The count of this clone is one. The chain couples TRBV28 to TRBJ1-2; maybe TRBD1 (5 bases). Trimming left V 0 bases short and J 0 bases short, with 20 bases between. The germline gives CDR1 MDHEN, CDR2 SYDVKM. The CDR3 has 19 amino acids. In nucleotides, the CDR3 is TGTGCCAGCAGTTTATGGTGGCCAGATCGGGACGGTGCTAACTATGGCTACACCTTC. The encoded protein is CASSLWWPDRDGANYGYTF.

This sequence joins TRBV6-5 and TRBJ2-1, with D possibly matching TRBD1 (6 bases). V gave up 7 bases and J gave up 3 bases, with 13 bases separating them. The CDR3 totals 14 residues. CDR1 MNHEY and CDR2 SVGAGI come from the germline V gene. The DNA for the CDR3 is TGTGCCAGCAAGGGCAGGGGTGACTACAATGAGCAGTTCTTC. It is translated as CASKGRGDYNEQFF.

The chain combines TRBV21-1 with TRBJ2-4; the table's D call, TRBD1, has no DNA check behind it. TRBV21-1 is termed a pseudogene. This CDR3 is built from 19 residues. The CDR3 protein is CASSTDKDSRYFSKNIQYF. DNA for the CDR3: TGTGCCAGCAGCACCGACAAGGACAGCCGGTATTTTTCCAAAAACATTCAGTACTTC.

To note about this clone: One junction end does not reproduce the germline sequence, and a read error may be involved. The J gene is TRBJ2-2, the V gene TRBV5-4, with 8 bases that match TRBD1. There are 16 residues in the CDR3. Germline-derived CDR1 and CDR2 are SGHNT and YYREEE (reference sequence). CDR3 DNA: TGCGCCAGCAGCCCATACCCAGGGGGCGGCACCGGGGAGCTGTTTTTT. It specifies CASSPYPGGGTGELFF.

Concerning this clone itself: The junction shows a germline mismatch at one end, possibly a read error. The chain joins TRBV2 to TRBJ2-5; weak D call: TRBD2 (5 bases). Germline values: CDR1 SNHLY, CDR2 FYNNEI. This CDR3 has 14 amino acids. The CDR3 DNA follows: TGTGCCAGCAGTGAGGACTCATACCAAGAGACCCGGTACTTC. This sequence encodes CASSEDSYQETRYF.

V usage is TRBV7-6 and J usage is TRBJ2-5; D is unclear. V was pared by 5 bases and J by 0 bases, with 7 bases between. The CDR3 runs 13 residues. Per the germline V gene, CDR1 is SGHVS and CDR2 is FNYEAQ. Here the CDR3 reads CASSGTHQETQYF. In nucleotides, the CDR3 is TGTGCCAGCAGCGGAACCCACCAAGAGACCCAGTACTTC.

The rearrangement uses TRBV7-9 and TRBJ2-3; 9 nucleotides line up with TRBD1. From germline, CDR1 is SEHNR and CDR2 FQNEAQ (reference sequence). V lost 5 bases to trimming and J lost 4 bases; unmatched junction nucleotides: 7. CDR3 length: 15 amino acids. CDR3 sequence reads: CASSPATGGSDTQYF. CDR3 nucleotide sequence: TGTGCCAGCAGCCCCGCTACAGGGGGCTCAGATACGCAGTATTTT.

The V gene is TRBV5-6, the J gene TRBJ2-7; D could derive from TRBD1 or TRBD2 (5 bases each). CDR1 is SGHDT and CDR2 is YYEEEE in the germline V gene. Between the trimmed V and J ends, which lost 2 bases and 2 bases, there was a span of 11 bases. CDR3 length: 14 amino acids. Written as DNA, the CDR3 is TGTGCCAGCAGCTTCGGGGACGGCACCTACGAGCAGTACTTC. It specifies CASSFGDGTYEQYF.

The chain has TRBV4-1 and TRBJ2-1; D gene uncertain. CDR1 MGHRA and CDR2 YSYEKL come from the germline V gene. Trimming cost V 0 bases and J 3 bases, with 9 bases left between them. The CDR3 extends over 15 amino acids. The CDR3 loop reads CASSQDPSSYNEQFF. CDR3 DNA: TGCGCCAGCAGCCAAGATCCATCTAGCTACAATGAGCAGTTCTTC.

The chain joins TRBV6-1 to TRBJ2-5; D is ambiguous. TRBJ2-7 matches the DNA end more closely, so the J call is doubtful. Germline CDR1 reads MNHNS; CDR2 reads SASEGT. The CDR3 consists of 13 residues. The CDR3 is CASSDRSSYEQYF. CDR3 nucleotides: TGTGCCAGCAGTGATCGGTCTAGCTACGAGCAGTACTTC.

The chain employs TRBV6-1 and TRBJ2-2; D is undetermined. V dropped 1 base and J dropped 7 bases, with 1 base sitting between them. Germline CDR1 and CDR2: MNHNS and SASEGT. The CDR3 is 11 amino acids. The CDR3 DNA follows: TGTGCCAGCAGTGAAGTCGGGGAGCTGTTTTTT. Residues: CASSEVGELFF.

V and J are TRBV9 and TRBJ2-1; no firm D call. V lost 4 bases and J lost 1, with 9 bases in between. The CDR3 length is 14 residues. Germline V gene data show CDR1 as SGDLS and CDR2 as YYNGEE. CDR3 region: CASSPVGSYNEQFF. The CDR3 DNA reads TGTGCCAGCAGCCCGGTAGGGTCCTACAATGAGCAGTTCTTC.

The chain combines TRBV14 with TRBJ2-7; unclear D gene. The CDR3 is 15 amino acids. Germline lookup yields CDR1 SGHDN and CDR2 FVKESK. V was trimmed by 4 bases and J by 3 bases, leaving 16 bases between them. In nucleotides, the CDR3 is TGTGCCAGCAGCCGTCTTTCGGCAACTGACTACGAGCAGTACTTC. As protein: CASSRLSATDYEQYF.

V usage is TRBV7-9 and J usage is TRBJ2-3; TRBD1 matches 7 bases. This CDR3 contains 17 residues. Germline assignment: CDR1 SEHNR and CDR2 FQNEAQ (reference sequence). J lost 1 base, V lost 0 bases, and 7 bases had no gene match. The CDR3 protein is CASSLAHRGLGTDTQYF. Written as DNA, the CDR3 is TGTGCCAGCAGCTTAGCCCACAGGGGTCTAGGCACAGATACGCAGTATTTT.